These T cell receptor beta chains were read from a single sample in a study of technical replicates of blood from a handful of donors. Sequencing was performed with immunoSEQ multiplex PCR; in TCRdb, only in-frame clones are kept and a portion is missing. Here the sample spans approximately 70,000 clones, roughly 91% being singletons. Sequenced sample: T cells isolated from PBMCs. All receptors come from a human donor in good health. Some clones in this sample may be carry-over from other donors' samples. Both conserved end residues are part of each CDR3. D genes are given only for firm matches. Not all rows give a size; the values are once, few, many and, for expanded clones, a class.

V,size,length,J,D,DNA,CDR3
TRBV2,NA,11,TRBJ1-2,NA,TGTGCCAGCAGGACAGTCTATGGCTACACCTTC,CASRTVYGYTF
TRBV28,NA,13,TRBJ1-1,NA,TGTGCCAGCAGTAGGGGTCTGACCACTGAAGCTTTCTTT,CASSRGLTTEAFF
TRBV7-2,NA,15,TRBJ2-5,NA,TGTGCCAGCTCGCCGGGCGGGGAACTCCAAGAGACCCAGTACTTC,CASSPGGELQETQYF
TRBV5-1,once,14,TRBJ1-3,NA,TGCGCCAGTTCCACCGGAGGCACGACGGACACCATATATTTT,CASSTGGTTDTIYF
TRBV6-1,NA,12,TRBJ1-1,TRBD1,TGTGCCAGCAGGGAATCCAGGGGGCTAGCTTTCTTT,CASRESRGLAFF
TRBV6-5,NA,13,TRBJ1-2,TRBD1,TGTGCCAGCAGTGCGACAGGGTCCCATGGCTACACCTTC,CASSATGSHGYTF
TRBV7-2,NA,14,TRBJ2-1,TRBD2,TGTGCCAGCAGCTTGACTAGCGGGGTGGATGAGCAGTTCTTC,CASSLTSGVDEQFF
TRBV2,NA,14,TRBJ1-2,TRBD1,TGTGCCAGCAGTCCCGGGACAGGGTCCTATGGCTACACCTTC,CASSPGTGSYGYTF
TRBV6-5,once,15,TRBJ1-4,TRBD1,TGTGCCAGCAGTTACCGGGCAGGGGGCAGAGAAAAACTGTTTTTT,CASSYRAGGREKLFF
TRBV29-1,NA,15,TRBJ2-1,TRBD2,TGCAGCGTTGACGGCGGGAGGGCCACCTACAATGAGCAGTTCTTC,CSVDGGRATYNEQFF
TRBV28,NA,14,TRBJ1-1,TRBD1,TGTGCCAGCAGTGAACCGGGACAGTACACTGAAGCTTTCTTT,CASSEPGQYTEAFF
TRBV4-3,NA,14,TRBJ2-7,TRBD2,TGCGCCAGCAGCCAACAGCGGGGGACCTACGAGCAGTACTTC,CASSQQRGTYEQYF
TRBV10-2,NA,16,TRBJ1-1,TRBD1,TGCGCCAGCAGTGAATGGGGCGGCAGGGGGGAAACTGAAGCTTTCTTT,CASSEWGGRGETEAFF
TRBV19,NA,14,TRBJ1-2,NA,TGTGCCAGTAGGACACAGGGTTCAGGCTATGGCTACACCTTC,CASRTQGSGYGYTF
TRBV2,NA,15,TRBJ1-2,NA,TGTGCCAGCAGCCCCCGGGGGGCGGGAATGGGCGGCTACACCTTC,CASSPRGAGMGGYTF
TRBV30,few,13,TRBJ1-5,NA,TGTGCCTGGAGTACGGGGGGCAATCAGCCCCAGCATTTT,CAWSTGGNQPQHF
TRBV5-4,NA,12,TRBJ1-2,NA,TGTGCCAGCAGCTTAGGAGGGTATGGCTACACCTTC,CASSLGGYGYTF
TRBV11-2,NA,16,TRBJ1-3,NA,TGTGCCAGCAGCTTAGAGGCTTCTTTCTCTGGAAACACCATATATTTT,CASSLEASFSGNTIYF
TRBV28,NA,15,TRBJ1-4,TRBD1,TGTGCCAGCAGTTTCGGGACAGCAACTAATGAAAAACTGTTTTTT,CASSFGTATNEKLFF
TRBV28,NA,15,TRBJ2-7,NA,TGTGCCAGCGCCTTGGACTCCCCGGGGACCTACGAGCAGTACTTC,CASALDSPGTYEQYF
TRBV7-6,NA,15,TRBJ2-7,TRBD1,TGTGCCAGCAGCTCCTCCGGGACAGGGCCCTACGAGCAGTACTTC,CASSSSGTGPYEQYF
TRBV6-5,NA,15,TRBJ2-7,NA,TGTGCCAGCAGTTTGGCCGGAACAGGGTCCTACGAGCAGTACTTC,CASSLAGTGSYEQYF
TRBV11-1,NA,14,TRBJ1-6,TRBD1,TGTGCCAGCAGCTCCGGGACAGGAGGTTCACCCCTCCACTTT,CASSSGTGGSPLHF
TRBV4-1,NA,17,TRBJ2-1,TRBD2,TGCGCCAGCAGCCACCCTAGCGGGGGAATCTCCTACAATGAGCAGTTCTTC,CASSHPSGGISYNEQFF
TRBV5-1,NA,15,TRBJ2-7,TRBD1,TGCGCCAGCAGCCCCGAGCCGGGACAGGGCGCGGGAGAGAACTTC,CASSPEPGQGAGENF
TRBV7-8,NA,15,TRBJ2-5,NA,TGTGCCAGCAGCTTAGACAGGTTCATTCAAGAGACCCAGTACTTC,CASSLDRFIQETQYF
TRBV7-6,NA,16,TRBJ2-2,NA,TGTGCCAGCAGCTTAGCGGAGGCAACACCAATCGGGGAGCTGTTTTTT,CASSLAEATPIGELFF
TRBV5-1,NA,13,TRBJ2-7,NA,TGCGCCAGCAGCTTGGACGGCGGCTACGAGCAGTACTTC,CASSLDGGYEQYF
TRBV7-9,NA,15,TRBJ1-4,TRBD1,TGTGCCAGCAGCTTAGGGACAGGACCTAATGAAAAACTGTTTTTT,CASSLGTGPNEKLFF
TRBV7-7,NA,15,TRBJ2-7,TRBD2,TGTGCCAGCAGCTTAGGGACTAGCGGCTCCTACGAGCAGTACTTC,CASSLGTSGSYEQYF
TRBV5-4,NA,16,TRBJ2-2,TRBD1,TGTGCCAGCAGCTTGGGAGGGACAGGGAACACCGGGGAGCTGTTTTTT,CASSLGGTGNTGELFF
TRBV9,NA,16,TRBJ2-2,NA,TGTGCCAGCAGCGTAGCTGGGGGCGGGAGCGCCGGGGAGCTGTTTTTT,CASSVAGGGSAGELFF
TRBV4-1,NA,19,TRBJ2-1,TRBD2,TGCGCCAGCAGCCAAAGGACTAGCGGGAGTCTCCAAGCCTTTCGTGAGCAGTTCTTC,CASSQRTSGSLQAFREQFF
TRBV19,NA,14,TRBJ1-1,TRBD1,TGTGCCAGTAGTACAAACAGGGGATGGGCTGAAGCTTTCTTT,CASSTNRGWAEAFF
TRBV14,NA,13,TRBJ2-1,NA,TGTGCCAGCAGCCACGGTCAGGGGAATGAGCAGTTCTTC,CASSHGQGNEQFF
TRBV6-1,few,15,TRBJ1-2,NA,TGTGCCAGCAGCCAAGTTCCGGACAGTTTCAATGGCTACACCTTC,CASSQVPDSFNGYTF
TRBV28,NA,15,TRBJ2-7,TRBD1,TGTGCCAGCACCACCGTCGACAGGGCATCCTACGAGCAGTACTTC,CASTTVDRASYEQYF